This T cell receptor (beta chain) was retrieved from a study of response to subunit inactivated influenza vaccine. With respect to this clonotype: The antigen is undetermined.

Study results and limitations: Each seasonal flu vaccination may recruit only limited new T cells, authors suggested.

Using its own MiXCR run on the RT-PCR reads, TCRdb lists one record per CDR3 protein. Of 860,000 or so distinct CDR3 sequences listed, 21% are singletons. The receptor was isolated from a man over 45 who received an inactivated influenza vaccine. The specimen comprised PBMCs from blood, sampled 5 days after vaccination.

CDR3 protein: CASSLSRLAGKETQYF. As DNA, the CDR3 is TGTGCCAGCAGCTTATCCCGACTAGCGGGAAAAGAGACCCAGTACTTC. The chain recombines TRBV7-2 with TRBJ2-5, with 11 bases lining up with TRBD2. The CDR3 totals 16 residues. The germline V gene encodes CDR1 SGHTA and CDR2 FQGNSA. With 2 bases clipped from V and 3 bases from J, the junction kept 5 bases outside the gene matches.